A single sample is the source of the 7 T cell receptor beta chains below, sequenced in a study of T cells after posttransplantation cyclophosphamide (dated by TCRdb to the mid-2010s). Receptor amplification or capture employed the immunoSEQ multiplex PCR assay. TCRdb took over this immuneACCESS table, retaining in-frame rearrangements with V and J assigned. Such tables are incomplete; in checked studies, under half of the missing clones stem from an unresolved V gene, and the remainder is unexplained. The sample table lists 17,000 or so clones, approximately 90% of them with a count of one. The ten largest clones capture 0.5% to 0.55% of the sample. The sample's treatment or condition label, in plain terms: high-dose cyclophosphamide on days +3 and +4 as single-agent GVHD prophylaxis. Busulfan and fludarabine conditioning, a related or unrelated marrow graft, and cyclophosphamide on days +3 and +4 were given to PTCy patients.

The sequenced sample was CD4+ T cells sorted from blood, obtained after allogeneic stem cell transplant with posttransplant cyclophosphamide. These receptors were obtained from a male patient in his sixties who received an allogeneic stem cell transplant from a related donor and was CMV-positive. After a transplant, certain T cells may trace back to the graft donor.

This clone was counted a single time. DNA for the CDR3: TGTGCCAGCAGCTTAGGGGGGGTGAACACTGAAGCTTTCTTT. The encoded protein is CASSLGGVNTEAFF. The chain has TRBV7-2 and TRBJ1-1; D is possibly TRBD1 (5 bases). V shed 1 base and J shed 0 bases, with 6 bases lying between them. In germline, CDR1 is SGHTA, CDR2 FQGNSA. The CDR3 is made up of 14 amino acids.

This rearrangement joins TRBV7-2 to TRBJ2-1; TRBD1 might be the D (6 bases). Per the germline V gene, CDR1 is SGHTA and CDR2 is FQGNSA. The V end lost 4 bases, the J end lost 3 bases, and 25 bases lay between the germline ends. The CDR3 totals 19 residues. In DNA form, the CDR3 reads TGTGCCAGCAGCTACATCCTAAACTTGGGACACCGCAACTACAATGAGCAGTTCTTC. This codes for CASSYILNLGHRNYNEQFF.

About this clone itself: Other nucleotide sequences in the sample specify the same CDR3. This rearrangement joins TRBV10-3 to TRBJ1-6; D remains unclear. With 6 bases removed from V and 3 bases from J, the gap between germline ends came to 6 bases. Germline V gives CDR1 ENHRY, CDR2 SYGVKD. The CDR3 is 13 amino acids. The CDR3 DNA follows: TGTGCCATCAGCGGACTCTATAATTCACCCCTCCACTTT. This encodes CAISGLYNSPLHF.

J is TRBJ1-1 and V is TRBV9, with a possible D match to TRBD1 (6 bases). Trimming removed 7 bases at V and 5 bases at J, with 15 bases between. This CDR3 contains 13 residues. Germline V gives CDR1 SGDLS, CDR2 YYNGEE. The CDR3 nucleotides read TGTGCCAGCTCCACCTCCACAGGGACTGAAGCTTTCTTT. Translation: CASSTSTGTEAFF.

The J gene is TRBJ2-5, the V gene TRBV2, with 7 bases identical to TRBD1. J was trimmed by 1 base and V by 4 bases; bases with no gene match: 0. CDR1 and CDR2 (germline): SNHLY, FYNNEI. The CDR3 contains 13 residues. For the CDR3, the DNA is TGTGCCAGCAGTGGGACAGGCCAAGAGACCCAGTACTTC. Protein sequence: CASSGTGQETQYF.

The chain links TRBV19 to TRBJ1-4; no reliable D call. This CDR3 has 15 amino acids. Germline lookup yields CDR1 LNHDA and CDR2 SQIVND (reference sequence). The V and J ends lost 5 bases and 7 bases respectively, with 17 bases between them. The DNA of the CDR3 is TGTGCCAGTAGTGTCCCGGGAGGCGGTGGTGAAAAACTGTTTTTT. Protein: CASSVPGGGGEKLFF.

The table lists this clone with a few counts. V gene TRBV19 combines with J gene TRBJ1-1; 8 bases map to TRBD1. Trimming at V came to 4 bases and at J to 1 base, leaving 8 bases not matched to a gene. The CDR3 has 16 residues. Germline assignment: CDR1 LNHDA and CDR2 SQIVND (reference sequence). The CDR3 DNA sequence: TGTGCCAGTAGTACACATCGGACAGGGCAGAACACTGAAGCTTTCTTT. Protein sequence: CASSTHRTGQNTEAFF.